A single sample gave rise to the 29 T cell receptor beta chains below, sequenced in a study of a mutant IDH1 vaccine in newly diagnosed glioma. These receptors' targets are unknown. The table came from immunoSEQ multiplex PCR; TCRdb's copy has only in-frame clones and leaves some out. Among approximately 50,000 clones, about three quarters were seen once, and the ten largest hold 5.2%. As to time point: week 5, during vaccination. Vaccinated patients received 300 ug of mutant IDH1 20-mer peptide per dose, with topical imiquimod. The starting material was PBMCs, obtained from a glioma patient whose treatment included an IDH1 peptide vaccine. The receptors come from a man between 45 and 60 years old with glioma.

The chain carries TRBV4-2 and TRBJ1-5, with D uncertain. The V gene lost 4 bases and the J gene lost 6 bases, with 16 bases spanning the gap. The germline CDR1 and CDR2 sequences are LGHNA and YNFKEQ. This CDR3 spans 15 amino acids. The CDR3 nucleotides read TGTGCCAGCAGCCCAGCAGGAGCCCAGAGTCAGCCCCAGCATTTT. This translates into CASSPAGAQSQPQHF.

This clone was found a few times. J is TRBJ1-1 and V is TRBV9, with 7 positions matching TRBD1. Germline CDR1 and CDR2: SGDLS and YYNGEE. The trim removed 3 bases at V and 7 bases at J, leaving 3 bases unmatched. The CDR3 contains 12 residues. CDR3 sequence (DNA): TGTGCCAGCAGCGGGACAGGTGGTGAAGCTTTCTTT. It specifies CASSGTGGEAFF. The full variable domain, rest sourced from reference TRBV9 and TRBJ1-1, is DSGVTQTPKHLITATGQRVTLRCSPRSGDLSVYWYQQSLDQGLQFLIQYYNGEERAKGNILERFSAQQFPDLHSELNLSSLELGDSALYFCASSGTGGEAFFGQGTRLTVV.

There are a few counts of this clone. In nucleotides, the CDR3 is TGTGCCAGCACCAGGGAGAACACTGAAGCTTTCTTT. It encodes CASTRENTEAFF. V and J are TRBV2 and TRBJ1-1, with D possibly TRBD1 on 5 matching bases. With 7 bases removed from V and 1 base from J, the gap between germline ends came to 7 bases. In germline, CDR1 is SNHLY, CDR2 FYNNEI. The CDR3 contains 12 residues.

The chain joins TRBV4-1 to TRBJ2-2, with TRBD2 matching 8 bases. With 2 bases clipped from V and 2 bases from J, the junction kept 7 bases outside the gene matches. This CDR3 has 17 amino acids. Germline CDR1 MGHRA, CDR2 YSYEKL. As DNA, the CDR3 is TGCGCCAGCAGCCAAAGGGGGAGCGGGGGCAACACCGGGGAGCTGTTTTTT. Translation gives CASSQRGSGGNTGELFF.

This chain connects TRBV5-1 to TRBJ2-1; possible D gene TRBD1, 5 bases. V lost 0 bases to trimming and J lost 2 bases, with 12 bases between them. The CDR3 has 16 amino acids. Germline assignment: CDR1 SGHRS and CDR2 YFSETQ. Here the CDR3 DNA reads TGCGCCAGCAGCTTGGAAGGGGCGTTTACCTACAATGAGCAGTTCTTC. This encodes CASSLEGAFTYNEQFF.

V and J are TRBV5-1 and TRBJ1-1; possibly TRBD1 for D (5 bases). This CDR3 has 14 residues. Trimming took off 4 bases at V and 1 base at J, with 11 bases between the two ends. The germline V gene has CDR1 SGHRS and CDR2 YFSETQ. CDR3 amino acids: CASSTGRTNTEAFF. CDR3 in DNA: TGCGCCAGCAGCACAGGACGTACGAACACTGAAGCTTTCTTT.

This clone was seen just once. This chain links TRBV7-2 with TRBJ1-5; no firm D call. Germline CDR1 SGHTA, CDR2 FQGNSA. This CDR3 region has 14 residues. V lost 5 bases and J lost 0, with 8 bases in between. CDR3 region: CASSGTASNQPQHF. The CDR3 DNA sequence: TGTGCCAGCAGCGGTACAGCTAGCAATCAGCCCCAGCATTTT.

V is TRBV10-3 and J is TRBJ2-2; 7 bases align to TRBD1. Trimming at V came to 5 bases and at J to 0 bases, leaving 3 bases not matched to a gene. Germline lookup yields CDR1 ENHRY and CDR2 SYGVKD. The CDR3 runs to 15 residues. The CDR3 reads CAISPGTANTGELFF. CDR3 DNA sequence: TGTGCCATCAGTCCCGGGACAGCGAACACCGGGGAGCTGTTTTTT.

In DNA form, the CDR3 reads TGTGCCAGCAGTTTAGCGGGCGGGGGGGTTTCCTACAATGAGCAGTTCTTC. This codes for CASSLAGGGVSYNEQFF. The chain combines TRBV27 with TRBJ2-1; TRBD2 agrees at 9 bases. The CDR3 sequence is 17 residues long. The germline V gene has CDR1 MNHEY and CDR2 SMNVEV (reference sequence). The V segment lost 2 bases and the J segment 1 base; nucleotides outside the gene matches: 6.

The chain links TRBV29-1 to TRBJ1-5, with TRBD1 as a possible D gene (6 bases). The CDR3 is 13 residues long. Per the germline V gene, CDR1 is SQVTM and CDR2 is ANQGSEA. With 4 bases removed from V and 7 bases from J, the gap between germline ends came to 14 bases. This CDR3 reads CSVGTGMGQPQHF. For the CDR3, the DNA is TGCAGCGTTGGAACAGGGATGGGCCAGCCCCAGCATTTT.

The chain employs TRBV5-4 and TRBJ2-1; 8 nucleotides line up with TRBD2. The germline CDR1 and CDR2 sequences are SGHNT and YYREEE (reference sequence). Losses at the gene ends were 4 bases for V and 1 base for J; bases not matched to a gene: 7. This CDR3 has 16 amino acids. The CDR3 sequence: CASSGGGPQSYNEQFF. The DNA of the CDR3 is TGTGCCAGCAGCGGCGGGGGGCCTCAGTCCTACAATGAGCAGTTCTTC.

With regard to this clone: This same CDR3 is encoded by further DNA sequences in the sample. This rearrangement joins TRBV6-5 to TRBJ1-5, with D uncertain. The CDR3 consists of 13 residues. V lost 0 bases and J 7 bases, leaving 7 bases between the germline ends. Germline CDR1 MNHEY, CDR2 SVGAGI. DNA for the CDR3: TGTGCCAGCAGTTACTCGAAGGAGCAGCCCCAGCATTTT. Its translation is CASSYSKEQPQHF.

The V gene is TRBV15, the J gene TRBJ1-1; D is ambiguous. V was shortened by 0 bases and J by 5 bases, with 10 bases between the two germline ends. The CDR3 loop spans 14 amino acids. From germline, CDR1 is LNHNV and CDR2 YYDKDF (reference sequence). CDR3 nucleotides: TGTGCCACCAGCAGAGAGGCCCAGCGGACTGAAGCTTTCTTT. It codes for CATSREAQRTEAFF.

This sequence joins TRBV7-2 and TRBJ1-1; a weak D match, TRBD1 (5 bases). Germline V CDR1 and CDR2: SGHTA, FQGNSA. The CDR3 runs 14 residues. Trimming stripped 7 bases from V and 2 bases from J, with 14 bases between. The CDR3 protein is CASTWSGGNTEAFF. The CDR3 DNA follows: TGTGCCAGCACCTGGAGCGGGGGTAACACTGAAGCTTTCTTT.

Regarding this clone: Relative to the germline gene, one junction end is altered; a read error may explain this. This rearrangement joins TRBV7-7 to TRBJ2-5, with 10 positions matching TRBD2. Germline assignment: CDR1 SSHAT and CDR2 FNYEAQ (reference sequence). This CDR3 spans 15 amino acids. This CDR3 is CASSLRSGGEGTQYF. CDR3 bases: TGTGCTAGCAGCTTACGGAGCGGGGGGGAAGGGACCCAGTACTTC.

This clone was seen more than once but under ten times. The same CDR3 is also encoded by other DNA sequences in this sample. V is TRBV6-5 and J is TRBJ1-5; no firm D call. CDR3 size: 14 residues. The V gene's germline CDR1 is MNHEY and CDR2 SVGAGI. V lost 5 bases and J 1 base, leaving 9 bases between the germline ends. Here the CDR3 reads CASSAGASNQPQHF. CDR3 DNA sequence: TGTGCCAGCAGTGCGGGAGCCAGCAATCAGCCCCAGCATTTT.

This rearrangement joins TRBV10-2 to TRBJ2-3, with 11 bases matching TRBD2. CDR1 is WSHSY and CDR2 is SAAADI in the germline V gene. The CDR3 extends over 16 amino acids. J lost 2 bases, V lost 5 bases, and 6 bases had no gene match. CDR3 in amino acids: CASSSGTSGLTDTQYF. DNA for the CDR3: TGCGCCAGCAGTTCCGGGACTAGCGGACTCACAGATACGCAGTATTTT.

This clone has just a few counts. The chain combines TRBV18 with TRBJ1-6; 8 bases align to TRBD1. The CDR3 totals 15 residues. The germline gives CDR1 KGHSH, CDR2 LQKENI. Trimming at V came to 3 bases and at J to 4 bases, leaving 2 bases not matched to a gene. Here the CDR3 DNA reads TGTGCCAGCTCACCCGGACAGGGTTATAATTCACCCCTCCACTTT. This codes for CASSPGQGYNSPLHF.

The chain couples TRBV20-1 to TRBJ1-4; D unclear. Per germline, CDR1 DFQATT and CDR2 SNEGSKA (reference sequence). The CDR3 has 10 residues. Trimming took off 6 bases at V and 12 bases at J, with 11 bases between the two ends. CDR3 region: CSAGRRELFF. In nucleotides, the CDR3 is TGCAGTGCCGGGCGTAGGGAACTGTTTTTT.

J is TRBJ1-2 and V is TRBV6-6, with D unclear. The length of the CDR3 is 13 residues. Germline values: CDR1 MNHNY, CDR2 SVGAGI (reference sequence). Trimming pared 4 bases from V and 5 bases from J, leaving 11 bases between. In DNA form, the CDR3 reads TGTGCCAGCAGTTTCCCGGGAAGGTATGGCTACACCTTC. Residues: CASSFPGRYGYTF.

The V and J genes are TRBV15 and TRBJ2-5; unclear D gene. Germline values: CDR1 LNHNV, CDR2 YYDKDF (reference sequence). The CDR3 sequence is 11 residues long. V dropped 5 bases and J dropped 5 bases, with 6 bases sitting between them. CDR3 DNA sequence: TGTGCCACCAGCCTCAAGGAGACCCAGTACTTC. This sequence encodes CATSLKETQYF.

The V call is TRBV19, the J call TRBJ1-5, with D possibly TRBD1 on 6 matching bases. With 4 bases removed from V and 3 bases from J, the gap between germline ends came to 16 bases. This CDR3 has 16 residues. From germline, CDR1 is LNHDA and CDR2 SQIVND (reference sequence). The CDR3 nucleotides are TGTGCCAGTAGTACAGGGGTGTTACTCCCCAATCAGCCCCAGCATTTT. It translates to CASSTGVLLPNQPQHF. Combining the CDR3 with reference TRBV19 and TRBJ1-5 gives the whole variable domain DGGITQSPKYLFRKEGQNVTLSCEQNLNHDAMYWYRQDPGQGLRLIYYSQIVNDFQKGDIAEGYSVSREKKESFPLTVTSAQKNPTAFYLCASSTGVLLPNQPQHFGDGTRLSIL.

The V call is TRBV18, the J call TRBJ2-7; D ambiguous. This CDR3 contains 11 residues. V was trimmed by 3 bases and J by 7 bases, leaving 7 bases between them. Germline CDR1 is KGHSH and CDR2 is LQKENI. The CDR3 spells CASSPADEQYF. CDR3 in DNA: TGTGCCAGCTCACCCGCGGATGAGCAGTACTTC. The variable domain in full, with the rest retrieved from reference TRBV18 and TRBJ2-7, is NAGVMQNPRHLVRRRGQEARLRCSPMKGHSHVYWYRQLPEEGLKFMVYLQKENIIDESGMPKERFSAEFPKEGPSILRIQQVVRGDSAAYFCASSPADEQYFGPGTRLTVT.

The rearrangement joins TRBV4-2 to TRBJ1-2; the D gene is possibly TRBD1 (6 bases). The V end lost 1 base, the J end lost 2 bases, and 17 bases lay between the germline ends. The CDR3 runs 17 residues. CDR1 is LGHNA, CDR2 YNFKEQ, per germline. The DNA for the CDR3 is TGTGCCAGCAGCCAAGGAGGACGGGGGGCAGGGAACTATGGCTACACCTTC. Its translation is CASSQGGRGAGNYGYTF.

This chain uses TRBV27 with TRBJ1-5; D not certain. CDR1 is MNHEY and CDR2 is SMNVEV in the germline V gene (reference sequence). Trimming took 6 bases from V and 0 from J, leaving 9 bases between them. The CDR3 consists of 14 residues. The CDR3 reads CASRTRDSNQPQHF. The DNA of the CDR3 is TGTGCCAGCAGGACACGGGATAGCAATCAGCCCCAGCATTTT.

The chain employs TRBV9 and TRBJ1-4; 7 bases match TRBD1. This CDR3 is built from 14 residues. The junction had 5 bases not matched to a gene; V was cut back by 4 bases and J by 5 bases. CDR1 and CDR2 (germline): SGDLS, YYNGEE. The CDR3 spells CASSPGTANEKLFF. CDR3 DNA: TGTGCCAGCAGCCCAGGGACAGCGAATGAAAAACTGTTTTTT.

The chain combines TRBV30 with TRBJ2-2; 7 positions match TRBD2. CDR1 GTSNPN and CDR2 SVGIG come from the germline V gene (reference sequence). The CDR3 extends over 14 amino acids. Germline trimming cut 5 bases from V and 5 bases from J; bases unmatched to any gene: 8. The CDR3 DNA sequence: TGTGCCTGGGGGCGTGGGGGGGAGACCGGGGAGCTGTTTTTT. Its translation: CAWGRGGETGELFF.

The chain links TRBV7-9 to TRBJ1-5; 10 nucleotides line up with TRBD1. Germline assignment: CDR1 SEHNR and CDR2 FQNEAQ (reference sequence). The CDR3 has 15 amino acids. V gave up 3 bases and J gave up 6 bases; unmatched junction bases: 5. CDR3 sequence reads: CASSFGTGVSQPQHF. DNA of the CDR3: TGTGCCAGCAGCTTTGGGACAGGGGTGAGTCAGCCCCAGCATTTT.

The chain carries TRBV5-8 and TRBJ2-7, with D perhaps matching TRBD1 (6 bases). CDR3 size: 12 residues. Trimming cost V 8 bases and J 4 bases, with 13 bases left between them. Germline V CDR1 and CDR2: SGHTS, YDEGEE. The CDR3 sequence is CASGRGSYEQYF. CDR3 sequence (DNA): TGTGCCAGTGGAAGGGGGAGTTACGAGCAGTACTTC.